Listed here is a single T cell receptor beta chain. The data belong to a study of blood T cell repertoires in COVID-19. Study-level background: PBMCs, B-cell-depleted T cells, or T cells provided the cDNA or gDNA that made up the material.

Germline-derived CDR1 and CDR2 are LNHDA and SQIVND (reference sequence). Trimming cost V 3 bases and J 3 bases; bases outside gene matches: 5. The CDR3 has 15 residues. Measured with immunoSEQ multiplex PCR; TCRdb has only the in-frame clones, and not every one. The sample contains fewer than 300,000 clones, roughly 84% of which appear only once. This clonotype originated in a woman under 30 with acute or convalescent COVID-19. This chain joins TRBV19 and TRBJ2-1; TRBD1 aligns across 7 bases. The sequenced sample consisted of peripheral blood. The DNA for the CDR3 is TGTGCCAGTAGTATGGGACAGAACGGCTACAATGAGCAGTTCTTC. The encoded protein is CASSMGQNGYNEQFF. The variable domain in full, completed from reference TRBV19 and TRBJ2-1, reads DGGITQSPKYLFRKEGQNVTLSCEQNLNHDAMYWYRQDPGQGLRLIYYSQIVNDFQKGDIAEGYSVSREKKESFPLTVTSAQKNPTAFYLCASSMGQNGYNEQFFGPGTRLTVL.